The 8 T cell receptor beta chains presented below share a single source sample, sequenced in a study of T cells in localized non-small cell lung cancer. Profiling relied on immunoSEQ multiplex PCR, and the TCRdb table lists in-frame clones only, not all of them. The sample holds 53,000 or so clones; roughly nine tenths are singletons and the top ten take less than 20%. The material sequenced was peripheral blood, taken before any cancer treatment. The origin of the receptors is a man aged 40 to 70 with stage I lung adenocarcinoma.

This chain connects TRBV20-1 to TRBJ1-2; D remains ambiguous. V lost 4 bases to trimming and J lost 2 bases, with 5 bases between them. In germline, CDR1 is DFQATT, CDR2 SNEGSKA (reference sequence). The CDR3 length is 11 residues. Here the CDR3 DNA reads TGCAGTGCTACGGGAAACTATGGCTACACCTTC. As protein: CSATGNYGYTF.

V and J are TRBV19 and TRBJ2-5, with D perhaps TRBD2 (6 bases). The CDR3 has 13 amino acids. V was pared by 3 bases and J by 2 bases, with 7 bases between. In germline, CDR1 is LNHDA, CDR2 SQIVND (reference sequence). CDR3 in amino acids: CASSMRDQETQYF. The CDR3 DNA reads TGTGCCAGTAGTATGCGGGATCAAGAGACCCAGTACTTC.

This sequence joins TRBV5-1 and TRBJ1-2, with a possible D match to TRBD1 (5 bases). Germline CDR1 SGHRS, CDR2 YFSETQ. The CDR3 consists of 14 residues. Trimming took off 4 bases at V and 6 bases at J, with 16 bases between the two ends. The CDR3 region is CASSPEFRDDGYTF. CDR3 DNA sequence: TGCGCCAGCAGCCCCGAATTCAGGGACGATGGCTACACCTTC.

V is TRBV16 and J is TRBJ1-1; D may be TRBD1 (5 bases). CDR1 KGHSY and CDR2 FQNENV come from the germline V gene. V lost 2 bases and J lost 0, with 16 bases in between. The CDR3 extends over 17 amino acids. CDR3 in amino acids: CASSQGGRGWLNTEAFF. Here the CDR3 DNA reads TGTGCCAGCAGCCAAGGGGGGAGGGGCTGGCTGAACACTGAAGCTTTCTTT. Complete variable domain (other parts from reference TRBV16 and TRBJ1-1): GEEVAQTPKHLVRGEGQKAKLYCAPIKGHSYVFWYQQVLKNEFKFLISFQNENVFDETGMPKERFSAKCLPNSPCSLEIQATKLEDSAVYFCASSQGGRGWLNTEAFFGQGTRLTVV.

The rearrangement uses TRBV15 and TRBJ2-5; D is ambiguous. The germline V and J ends were trimmed by 0 bases and 6 bases, with 11 bases remaining between them. The germline CDR1 and CDR2 sequences are LNHNV and YYDKDF (reference sequence). The CDR3 contains 14 residues. In DNA form, the CDR3 reads TGTGCCACCAGCAGAGAATCCGATCCTAAGACCCAGTACTTC. Translated: CATSRESDPKTQYF. Combining the CDR3 with reference TRBV15 and TRBJ2-5 gives the whole variable domain DAMVIQNPRYQVTQFGKPVTLSCSQTLNHNVMYWYQQKSSQAPKLLFHYYDKDFNNEADTPDNFQSRRPNTSFCFLDIRSPGLGDTAMYLCATSRESDPKTQYFGPGTRLLVL.

The chain uses TRBV7-6 and TRBJ2-2; possibly TRBD2 for D (6 bases). V was cut by 4 bases and J by 1 base, with 7 bases left in between. CDR1 is SGHVS, CDR2 FNYEAQ, per germline. The CDR3 is 14 residues long. CDR3: CASSWDWNTGELFF. For the CDR3, the DNA is TGTGCCAGCAGCTGGGACTGGAACACCGGGGAGCTGTTTTTT. Supplemented by reference TRBV7-6 and TRBJ2-2, the full variable domain reads GAGVSQSPRYKVTKRGQDVALRCDPISGHVSLYWYRQALGQGPEFLTYFNYEAQQDKSGLPNDRFSAERPEGSISTLTIQRTEQRDSAMYRCASSWDWNTGELFFGEGSRLTVL.

This sequence joins TRBV18 and TRBJ1-3, with 7 bases matching TRBD1. CDR3 length equals 15 residues. The trim removed 5 bases at V and 0 bases at J, leaving 4 bases unmatched. Looked up from germline, CDR1 is KGHSH and CDR2 is LQKENI. DNA for the CDR3: TGTGCCAGCTCAGGGACAGCGAGCTCTGGAAACACCATATATTTT. This codes for CASSGTASSGNTIYF.

With respect to this clone: At one end the junction does not follow the germline gene, possibly because of a read error. The V and J genes are TRBV30 and TRBJ2-3, with a possible D match to TRBD2 (5 bases). Germline lookup yields CDR1 GTSNPN and CDR2 SVGIG (reference sequence). The CDR3 extends over 14 amino acids. For the CDR3, the DNA is TGTGCCGGGAGCCGGGATTCTAGCACAGATACGCAGTATTTT. Translation gives CAGSRDSSTDTQYF.